This T cell receptor (beta chain) came from a study of blood T cell repertoires in COVID-19. Study information: Material from acute and convalescent COVID-19 was sourced from the United States, Italy and Spain. From T cells, B-cell-depleted T cells, or PBMCs came the material, which was cDNA or gDNA.

The CDR3 has 14 amino acids. V was pared by 0 bases and J by 4 bases, with 9 bases between. Per the germline V gene, CDR1 is SGHRS and CDR2 is YFSETQ. As handled by the study authors: Scientists estimated how many nucleated cells there were by amplifying reference gene primers. Libraries were prepared by immunoSEQ multiplex PCR; TCRdb keeps only in-frame clonotypes and omits some of them. Clone size and the V and J calls come from that table; the DNA yielded D and trimming. Of hundreds of thousands of clones listed, about 85% are singletons. Sequencing was carried out using peripheral blood. This TCR was sampled from a man in his sixties who had recovered from COVID-19. The chain has TRBV5-1 and TRBJ2-3; D possibly corresponds to TRBD1 (6 bases). The CDR3 nucleotides read TGCGCCAGCAGCTTGGATGGGGGCCCAGATACGCAGTATTTT. It yields the protein CASSLDGGPDTQYF.